This TCR beta chain appears in the sequencing data of a study of shared clonotypes between healthy human individuals. As to this clone: Its target is not known.

Study findings and constraints: The donor pool, a small one, limited the genetic and exposure-history diversity represented. Non-shared clonotypes had lower generation probabilities than clonotypes shared by all four sorted-subset donors.

Germline V lookup: CDR1 SGHVS, CDR2 FNYEAQ. Trimming removed 2 bases at V and 3 bases at J, with 7 bases between. This CDR3 region has 14 residues. Naive CD8 cells, CD45RO-negative and positively selected for CCR7, excluded terminally differentiated effector memory CD45RA+ cells. All donors were healthy HIV-negative adults lacking recent acute infections or vaccinations. TCRdb's copy holds only in-frame clones and misses some; the assay was immunoSEQ multiplex PCR. The sample carries more than 550,000 clones, under 95% recorded once. The receptor's source is a man aged 30 to 39 in good health. This rearrangement joins TRBV7-6 to TRBJ2-2; D not resolved. The sample taken for sequencing was naive CD8+ T cells sorted from blood. CDR3 nucleotide sequence: TGTGCCAGCAGCTTATTTGCGGACACCGGGGAGCTGTTTTTT. As protein: CASSLFADTGELFF.